Given below is one T cell receptor beta chain in context. This clonotype was picked up a small number of times. What this receptor recognizes is not known. Base qualities are missing; no much larger clone stands one base away. The data were taken from a study of post-analysis software for immune sequencing data (dated by TCRdb to 2013 to 2016). A note on the overall study: Recorded disease courses included relapsing-remitting, secondary progressive and progressive-relapsing multiple sclerosis, with some patients lacking subtype annotation. Patient repertoires were compared against about twelve previously published healthy control repertoires from donors aged 6 to 25 years. A subset of samples was prepared in parallel using single-end sample barcoding, then pooled and co-amplified after Illumina adapter ligation.

General conclusions and limits of the study: When samples were clustered directly using the F measure, samples prepared in the same batch co-clustered strongly, which prompted a batch-effect correction. Patients showed significantly higher frequencies than controls for a handful of TRBV segments, among them TRBV5-6, TRBV5-1 and TRBV20-1. Significantly lower normalized Chao1 diversity was found in multiple sclerosis patients than in controls, suggesting substantial peripheral T-cell clonal expansion. The multiple sclerosis patient group was slightly younger than the control group.

The germline ends are 13 bases apart after V is trimmed by 3 bases and J by 1 base. CDR1 and CDR2, per the germline V gene (reference sequence), are DFQATT and SNEGSKA. The CDR3 covers 14 residues, taking in both the cysteine and the phenylalanine. Solely the CDR3 DNA is kept, with 42 bases framed from the first base. Library construction relied on PCR. Data came from an Illumina HiSeq 2500. To reduce PCR and sequencing biases, unique molecular identifiers were incorporated into the TCR beta cDNA libraries. Every 1 to 10 million input T cells yielded roughly 500,000 cDNA molecules, meaning each molecule approximated one T cell. The same protocol used for the earlier healthy control dataset was applied to prepare and sequence the patient libraries. Samples belonging to the same batch were prepared together, multiplexed and sequenced on a shared HiSeq lane. The study's own analysis went as follows. MIGEC handled the raw barcoded reads, throwing out single-read molecular identifier groups before consensus assembly and CDR3 extraction. VDJtools was used for post-analysis of the clonotype tables, with diversity normalized by down-sampling every dataset to the smallest sample size. To correct batch-related cross-sample contamination, repertoire overlap clustering matched CDR3 amino acid sequences but not nucleotide sequences. Starting from the raw public reads, TCRdb applied fastp trimming at Q25, assembled clones with MiXCR and retained in-frame beta chains. A single entry per CDR3 protein holds the most common genes and DNA from its merged rows. The V and J calls, along with clone size, are taken from TCRdb and not from the paper's own processing. The sample table records roughly 650,000 distinct CDR3 sequences; about 60% of these occur just once. The ten largest clones represent approximately 10% of the sample.

To demonstrate the VDJtools post-analysis software, the study profiled TCR beta repertoires from the peripheral blood of 10 to 15 young patients with multiple sclerosis. The multiple sclerosis patients were children and adolescents ranging in age from about 6 to 16 years. The sequence came from a girl aged 2 to 10 with multiple sclerosis. The V and J genes are TRBV20-1 and TRBJ2-7; the D gene is possibly TRBD1 or TRBD2, each agreeing over 5 bases. The source material was blood. The encoded CDR3 is CSARVPGPSYEQYF. The DNA is TGCAGTGCTAGGGTACCGGGACCTTCCTACGAGCAGTACTTC.